This TCR beta chain comes out of a study of monozygotic twins with inflammatory bowel disease. Study observations and caveats: Healthy co-twins exceeded IBD patients in TCRbeta diversity as measured by inverse Simpson.

CDR3 length: 16 amino acids. Germline V CDR1 and CDR2: KGHSH, LQKENI. In regard to this clonotype: What it binds is unknown.

From the 5' RACE reads, TCRdb lists one entry per CDR3 protein and no DNA. This repertoire includes approximately 160,000 distinct CDR3 sequences. The total RNA came straight from whole blood, and T cells were not sorted beforehand. The chain combines TRBV18 with TRBJ2-6. Material: blood. This sequence was found in a human donor with ulcerative colitis or Crohn's disease, or a healthy co-twin of an affected twin (not recorded which). CDR3 sequence: CASSPFQDSGANVLTF.